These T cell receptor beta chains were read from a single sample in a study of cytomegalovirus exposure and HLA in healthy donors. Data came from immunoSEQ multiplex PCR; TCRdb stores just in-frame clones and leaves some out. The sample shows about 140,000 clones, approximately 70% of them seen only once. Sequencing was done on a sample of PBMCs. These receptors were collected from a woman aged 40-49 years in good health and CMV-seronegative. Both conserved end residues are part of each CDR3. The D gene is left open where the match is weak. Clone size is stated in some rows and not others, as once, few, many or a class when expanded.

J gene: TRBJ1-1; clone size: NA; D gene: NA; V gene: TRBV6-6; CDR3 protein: CASTPSRGTEAFF; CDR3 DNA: TGTGCCAGCACTCCTTCTAGAGGGACTGAAGCTTTCTTT
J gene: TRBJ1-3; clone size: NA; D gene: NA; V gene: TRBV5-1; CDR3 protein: CASSSQFGASGNTIYF; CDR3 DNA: TGCGCCAGCAGCTCACAGTTCGGCGCCTCAGGAAACACCATATATTTT
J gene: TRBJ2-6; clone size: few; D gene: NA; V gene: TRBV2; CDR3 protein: CASTGSGANVLTF; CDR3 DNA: TGTGCCAGCACAGGCTCTGGGGCCAACGTCCTGACTTTC
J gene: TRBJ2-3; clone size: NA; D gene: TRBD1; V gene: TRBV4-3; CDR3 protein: CASSQGDRSTDTQYF; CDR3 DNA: TGCGCCAGCAGCCAAGGGGACAGGAGCACAGATACGCAGTATTTT
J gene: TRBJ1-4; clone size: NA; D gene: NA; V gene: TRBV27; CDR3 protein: CASSLSLNNEKLFF; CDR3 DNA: TGTGCCAGCAGTTTAAGCCTCAATAATGAAAAACTGTTTTTT
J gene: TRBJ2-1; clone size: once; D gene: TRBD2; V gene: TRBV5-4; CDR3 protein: CASSLNGGADNEQFF; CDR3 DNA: TGTGCCAGCAGCTTAAACGGGGGGGCAGACAATGAGCAGTTCTTC
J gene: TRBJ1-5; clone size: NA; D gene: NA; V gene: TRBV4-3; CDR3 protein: CASSQGQDQPQHF; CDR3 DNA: TGCGCCAGCAGCCAAGGACAGGATCAGCCCCAGCATTTT
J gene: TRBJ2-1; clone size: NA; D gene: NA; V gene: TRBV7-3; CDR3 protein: CASSLGGGGGYEQFF; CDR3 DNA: TGTGCCAGCAGCTTAGGGGGCGGGGGAGGCTATGAGCAGTTCTTC
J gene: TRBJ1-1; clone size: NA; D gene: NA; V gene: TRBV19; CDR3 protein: CASRRAGNTEAFF; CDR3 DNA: TGTGCCAGCCGACGGGCGGGTAACACTGAAGCTTTCTTT
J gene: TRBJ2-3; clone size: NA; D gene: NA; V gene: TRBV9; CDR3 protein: CASSVGGLDTQYF; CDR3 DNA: TGTGCCAGCAGCGTAGGGGGGCTTGATACGCAGTATTTT
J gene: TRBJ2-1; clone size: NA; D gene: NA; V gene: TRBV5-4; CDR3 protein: CASSVQGNYNEQFF; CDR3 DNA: TGTGCCAGCAGCGTCCAGGGGAACTACAATGAGCAGTTCTTC
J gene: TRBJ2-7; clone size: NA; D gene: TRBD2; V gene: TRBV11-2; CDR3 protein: CASSWIGGRAGDPREQYF; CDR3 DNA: TGTGCCAGCAGCTGGATCGGGGGTAGAGCGGGGGACCCGAGGGAGCAGTACTTC
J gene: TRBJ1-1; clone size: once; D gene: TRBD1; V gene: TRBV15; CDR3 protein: CATSRSRTGEAFF; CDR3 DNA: TGTGCCACCAGCAGATCCCGGACAGGTGAAGCTTTCTTT
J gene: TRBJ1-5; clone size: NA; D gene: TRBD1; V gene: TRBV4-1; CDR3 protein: CASSLGQESNQPQHF; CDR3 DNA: TGCGCCAGCAGCCTGGGACAGGAGAGCAATCAGCCCCAGCATTTT
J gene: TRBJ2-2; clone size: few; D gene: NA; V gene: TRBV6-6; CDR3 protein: CASKTVEGSTGELFF; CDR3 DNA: TGTGCCAGCAAAACGGTGGAGGGGAGCACCGGGGAGCTGTTTTTT
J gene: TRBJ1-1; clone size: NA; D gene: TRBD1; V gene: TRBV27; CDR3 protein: CASSFQGADTEAFF; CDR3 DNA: TGTGCCAGCAGTTTCCAGGGGGCAGACACTGAAGCTTTCTTT
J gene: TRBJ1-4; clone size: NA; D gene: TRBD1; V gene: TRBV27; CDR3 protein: CASRPGQGTEKLFF; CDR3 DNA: TGTGCCAGCAGACCGGGACAGGGGACAGAAAAACTGTTTTTT
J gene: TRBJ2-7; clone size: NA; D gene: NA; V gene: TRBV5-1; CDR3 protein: CASSNTPGQVSYEQYF; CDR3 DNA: TGCGCCAGCAGCAACACCCCGGGACAAGTATCCTACGAGCAGTACTTC
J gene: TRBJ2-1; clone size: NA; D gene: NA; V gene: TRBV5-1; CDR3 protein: CASSLRDSRYNEQFF; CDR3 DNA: TGCGCCAGCAGCTTAAGGGACTCCCGCTACAATGAGCAGTTCTTC
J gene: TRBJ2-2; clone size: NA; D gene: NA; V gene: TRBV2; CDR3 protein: CASSARNTGELFF; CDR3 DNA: TGTGCCAGCAGTGCCAGGAACACCGGGGAGCTGTTTTTT
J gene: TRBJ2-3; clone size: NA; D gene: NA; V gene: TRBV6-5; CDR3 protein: CASSTFSTDTQYF; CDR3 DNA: TGTGCCAGCAGTACTTTTAGCACAGATACGCAGTATTTT
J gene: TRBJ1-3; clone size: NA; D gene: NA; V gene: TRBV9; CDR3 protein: CASSPNVRAGNTIYF; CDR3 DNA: TGTGCCAGCAGCCCAAACGTCCGCGCTGGAAACACCATATATTTT
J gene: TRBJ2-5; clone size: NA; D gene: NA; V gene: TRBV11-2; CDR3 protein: CASSLDYRMGETQYF; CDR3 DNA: TGTGCCAGCAGCTTAGATTACAGAATGGGAGAGACCCAGTACTTC
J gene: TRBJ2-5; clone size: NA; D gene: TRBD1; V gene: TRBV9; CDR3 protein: CASSPMTGDETQYF; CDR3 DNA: TGTGCCAGCAGCCCGATGACAGGGGATGAGACCCAGTACTTC
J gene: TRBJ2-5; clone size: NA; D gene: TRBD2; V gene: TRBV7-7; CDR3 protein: CASSFRGLAGGQETQYF; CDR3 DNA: TGTGCTAGCAGCTTCAGAGGACTAGCGGGGGGTCAAGAGACCCAGTACTTC
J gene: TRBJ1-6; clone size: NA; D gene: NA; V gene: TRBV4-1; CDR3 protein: CASSIRDTHNSPLHF; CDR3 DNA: TGCGCCAGCAGCATCCGGGACACCCATAATTCACCCCTCCACTTT
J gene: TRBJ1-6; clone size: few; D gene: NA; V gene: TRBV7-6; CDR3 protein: CASRLDAGVGTLHF; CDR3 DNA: TGTGCCAGCAGATTAGATGCAGGGGTTGGTACCCTCCACTTT
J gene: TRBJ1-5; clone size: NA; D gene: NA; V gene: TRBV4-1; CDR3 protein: CASSQEGALGRFPQHF; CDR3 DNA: TGCGCCAGCAGCCAAGAAGGCGCCTTGGGGAGGTTTCCCCAGCATTTT
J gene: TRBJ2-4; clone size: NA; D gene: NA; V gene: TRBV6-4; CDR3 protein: CASSERVALAKNIQYF; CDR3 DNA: TGTGCCAGCAGTGAACGGGTAGCTCTAGCCAAAAACATTCAGTACTTC
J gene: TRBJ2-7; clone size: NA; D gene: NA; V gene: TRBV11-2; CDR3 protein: CASSSTDYEQYF; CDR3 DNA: TGTGCCAGCAGCTCAACAGACTACGAGCAGTACTTC
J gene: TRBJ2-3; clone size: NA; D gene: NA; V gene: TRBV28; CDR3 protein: CASNYAPLTDRDTDTQYF; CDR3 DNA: TGTGCCAGCAATTATGCCCCCCTGACAGACAGAGACACAGATACGCAGTATTTT
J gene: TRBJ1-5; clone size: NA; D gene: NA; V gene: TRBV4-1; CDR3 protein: CASSQGRGTQPQHF; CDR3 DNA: TGCGCCAGCAGCCAAGGACGGGGGACTCAGCCCCAGCATTTT
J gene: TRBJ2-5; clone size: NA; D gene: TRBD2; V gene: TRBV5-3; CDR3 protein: CARIPRGILAEYQETQYF; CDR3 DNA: TGTGCCAGAATTCCACGGGGGATACTAGCGGAGTACCAAGAGACCCAGTACTTC
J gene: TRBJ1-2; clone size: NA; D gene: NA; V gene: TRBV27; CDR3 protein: CASGFARDNYGYTF; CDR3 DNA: TGTGCCAGCGGTTTCGCGAGGGATAACTATGGCTACACCTTC
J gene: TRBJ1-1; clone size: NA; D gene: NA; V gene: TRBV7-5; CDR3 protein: CARSFFRPTGARPLDPRPIRAFF; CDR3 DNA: TGTGCCAGAAGCTTTTTTCGGCCGACAGGGGCTCGGCCCTTAGATCCAAGGCCAATAAGAGCTTTCTTT
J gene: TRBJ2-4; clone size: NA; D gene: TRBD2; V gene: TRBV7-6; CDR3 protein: CASSPQAGGGIQYF; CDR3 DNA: TGTGCCAGCAGCCCCCAAGCGGGGGGGGGCATTCAGTACTTC
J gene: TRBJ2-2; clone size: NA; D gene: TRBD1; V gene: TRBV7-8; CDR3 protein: CASSLARTGGNTGELFF; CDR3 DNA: TGTGCCAGCAGCTTAGCGCGGACAGGGGGCAACACCGGGGAGCTGTTTTTT
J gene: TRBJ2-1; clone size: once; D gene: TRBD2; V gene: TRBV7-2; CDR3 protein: CASSLNSGGKVLKQFF; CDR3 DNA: TGTGCCAGCAGCTTAAACTCCGGGGGGAAAGTTCTGAAACAGTTCTTC
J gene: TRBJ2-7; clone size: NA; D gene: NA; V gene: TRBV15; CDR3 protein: CATSRRQASHEQYF; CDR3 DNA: TGTGCCACCAGCCGCAGACAGGCTTCCCACGAGCAGTACTTC
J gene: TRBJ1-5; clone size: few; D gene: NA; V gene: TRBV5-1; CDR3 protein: CASSRDRNQPQHF; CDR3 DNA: TGCGCCAGCAGCCGCGACAGGAATCAGCCCCAGCATTTT
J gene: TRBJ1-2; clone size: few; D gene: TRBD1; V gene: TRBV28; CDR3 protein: CASSSTGTGKGYTF; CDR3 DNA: TGTGCCAGCAGTTCTACCGGGACAGGGAAAGGCTACACCTTC
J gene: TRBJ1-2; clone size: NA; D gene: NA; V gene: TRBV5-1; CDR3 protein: CASSLVGREGGYTF; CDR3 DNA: TGCGCCAGCAGCTTGGTGGGCAGGGAAGGTGGCTACACCTTC
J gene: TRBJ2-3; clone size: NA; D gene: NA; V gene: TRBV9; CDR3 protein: CASSPGATDTQYF; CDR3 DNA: TGTGCCAGCAGCCCAGGGGCCACAGATACGCAGTATTTT
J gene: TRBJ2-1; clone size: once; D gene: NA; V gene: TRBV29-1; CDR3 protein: CSVTPQIPGDSYNEQFF; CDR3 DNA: TGCAGCGTGACCCCGCAAATCCCAGGGGACTCCTACAATGAGCAGTTCTTC
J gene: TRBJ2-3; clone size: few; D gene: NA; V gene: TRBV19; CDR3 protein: CASSISSASTDTQYF; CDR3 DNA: TGTGCCAGTAGTATTTCTAGCGCCAGCACAGATACGCAGTATTTT
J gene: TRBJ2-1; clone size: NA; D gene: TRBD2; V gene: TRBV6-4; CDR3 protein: CASSALAGPINEQFF; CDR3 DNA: TGTGCCAGCAGTGCCCTAGCGGGGCCGATCAATGAGCAGTTCTTC
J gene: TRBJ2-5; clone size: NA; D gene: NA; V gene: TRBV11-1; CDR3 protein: CASSLTAREETQYF; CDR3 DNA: TGTGCCAGCAGCTTAACCGCCAGGGAAGAGACCCAGTACTTC
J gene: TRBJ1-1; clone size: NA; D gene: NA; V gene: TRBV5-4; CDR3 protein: CASSSGPIGDTEAFF; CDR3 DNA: TGTGCCAGCAGCTCTGGACCTATCGGGGACACTGAAGCTTTCTTT
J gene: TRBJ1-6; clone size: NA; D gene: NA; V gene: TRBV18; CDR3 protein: CASSPPSGGAVSPLHF; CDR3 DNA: TGTGCCAGCTCCCCCCCTTCTGGGGGGGCAGTCTCACCCCTCCACTTT
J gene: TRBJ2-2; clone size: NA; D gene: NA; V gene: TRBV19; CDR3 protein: CATGLGHANTGELFF; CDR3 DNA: TGTGCCACCGGCCTTGGACATGCGAACACCGGGGAGCTGTTTTTT
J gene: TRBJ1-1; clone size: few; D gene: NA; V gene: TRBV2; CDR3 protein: CASSLTTGSDAFF; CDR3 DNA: TGTGCCAGCAGTCTCACTACAGGGTCTGACGCTTTCTTT
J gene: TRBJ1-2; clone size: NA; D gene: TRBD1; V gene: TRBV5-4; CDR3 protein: CASSSQAGQGVGYTF; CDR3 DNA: TGTGCCAGCAGCTCCCAAGCAGGACAGGGGGTCGGCTACACCTTC
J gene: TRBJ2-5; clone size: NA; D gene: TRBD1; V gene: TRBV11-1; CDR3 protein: CASSRGQGVETQYF; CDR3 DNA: TGTGCCAGCAGCCGAGGACAGGGGGTAGAGACCCAGTACTTC
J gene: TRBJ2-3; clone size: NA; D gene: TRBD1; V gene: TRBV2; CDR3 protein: CASSVRGPGTDTQYF; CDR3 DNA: TGTGCCAGCAGTGTAAGGGGGCCTGGCACAGATACGCAGTATTTT
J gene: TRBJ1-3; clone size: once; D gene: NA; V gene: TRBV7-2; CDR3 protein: CASSLVQGAGNTIYF; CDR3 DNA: TGTGCCAGCAGCTTAGTGCAAGGGGCGGGAAACACCATATATTTT
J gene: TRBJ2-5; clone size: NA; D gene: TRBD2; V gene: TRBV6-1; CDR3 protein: CASLAGLETQYF; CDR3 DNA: TGTGCCAGCCTAGCGGGGTTAGAGACCCAGTACTTC
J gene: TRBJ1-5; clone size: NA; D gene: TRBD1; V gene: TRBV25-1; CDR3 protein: CASRGDRDQPQHF; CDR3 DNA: TGTGCCAGCAGGGGGGACAGAGATCAGCCCCAGCATTTT
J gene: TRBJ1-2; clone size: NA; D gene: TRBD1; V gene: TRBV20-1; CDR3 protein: CSARTGYGYTF; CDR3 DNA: TGCAGTGCGCGGACAGGGTATGGCTACACCTTC
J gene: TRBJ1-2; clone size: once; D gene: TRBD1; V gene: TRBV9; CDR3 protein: CASSPRTGANYGYTF; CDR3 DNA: TGTGCCAGCAGCCCTCGGACAGGGGCTAACTATGGCTACACCTTC
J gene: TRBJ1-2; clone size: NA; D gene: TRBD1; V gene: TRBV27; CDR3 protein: CASGTGGPGSGYTF; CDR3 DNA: TGTGCCAGCGGGACAGGGGGCCCTGGTTCTGGCTACACCTTC